These 25 T cell receptor beta chains were sequenced from one sample in a study of CD8 T cells in ankylosing spondylitis. Study results and limitations: Seemingly distinctive of ankylosing spondylitis blood was a TCR beta motif formed by eight highly homologous variants.

TCRdb reprocessed the 5' RACE reads via MiXCR and lists one record per CDR3 protein. The sample includes approximately 550,000 distinct CDR3 sequences, 12% of them seen just once. These TCRs are of unknown antigen specificity. Sample: blood, either unsorted or a sorted T cell fraction (not recorded which). These receptors all come from a male donor with ankylosing spondylitis.

The chain employs TRBV27 and TRBJ2-3, with TRBD1 matching 12 bases. J gave up 2 bases and V 7 bases, and 19 bases lay outside the gene matches. This CDR3 region has 20 residues. Per germline, CDR1 MNHEY and CDR2 SMNVEV (reference sequence). This CDR3 reads CASTLSGTGGPSPFTDTQYF. In DNA, the CDR3 is TGTGCCAGCACCCTTTCCGGGACAGGGGGCCCTTCCCCTTTCACAGATACGCAGTATTTT.

This clonotype was observed a few times. V gene TRBV20-1 combines with J gene TRBJ1-2; 10 bases line up with TRBD1. The V gene end was trimmed by 7 bases and the J gene end by 5 bases; junction bases not matched to a gene: 10. The germline V gene encodes CDR1 DFQATT and CDR2 SNEGSKA (reference sequence). The CDR3 covers 14 residues. CDR3 protein: CSGDRGLSGYGYTF. The CDR3, as DNA: TGCAGTGGGGACAGGGGTCTGAGTGGGTATGGCTACACCTTC.

This clonotype appeared a few times. The J gene is TRBJ2-6, the V gene TRBV7-9, with TRBD2 as a possible D gene (5 bases). Germline V gene data show CDR1 as SEHNR and CDR2 as FQNEAQ (reference sequence). Trimming pared 7 bases from V and 0 bases from J, leaving 10 bases between. This CDR3 has 15 amino acids. The CDR3 DNA reads as TGTGCCAGCAATAACGGGGACTCTGGGGCCAACGTCCTGACTTTC. This gives the protein CASNNGDSGANVLTF.

Many counts were recorded for this clonotype. V is TRBV4-2 and J is TRBJ2-3, with no clear D. CDR1 is LGHNA and CDR2 is YNFKEQ in the germline V gene. The ends were cut back, 1 base at V and 0 bases at J, with 5 bases in the middle. This CDR3 contains 14 residues. This CDR3 reads CASSQGPSTDTQYF. In DNA, the CDR3 is TGTGCCAGCAGCCAAGGGCCTAGCACAGATACGCAGTATTTT.

This clonotype was observed a few times. The J gene is TRBJ2-1, the V gene TRBV2; 7 nucleotides line up with TRBD1. CDR1 is SNHLY, CDR2 FYNNEI, per germline. The length of the CDR3 is 15 residues. V dropped 6 bases and J dropped 5; count of bases not matched to a gene: 10. This CDR3 is CASRQGLRPNNEQFF. The CDR3 nucleotides are TGTGCCAGCAGACAGGGGCTCCGCCCAAACAATGAGCAGTTCTTC. Looking up the rest from reference TRBV2 and TRBJ2-1 gives the full variable domain: EPEVTQTPSHQVTQMGQEVILRCVPISNHLYFYWYRQILGQKVEFLVSFYNNEISEKSEIFDDQFSVERPDGSNFTLKIRSTKLEDSAMYFCASRQGLRPNNEQFFGPGTRLTVL.

The table lists this clonotype with a few counts. CDR3 residues: CSARPSMRNEQFF. The CDR3 DNA is TGCAGTGCGAGGCCCTCTATGCGAAATGAGCAGTTCTTC. The rearrangement uses TRBV20-1 and TRBJ2-1; the D is unclear. Germline CDR1 is DFQATT and CDR2 is SNEGSKA (reference sequence). The V end lost 6 bases, the J end lost 7 bases, and 16 bases lay between the germline ends. This CDR3 comprises 13 residues.

The V and J genes are TRBV14 and TRBJ2-1; TRBD2 matches at 10 bases. Germline-derived CDR1 and CDR2 are SGHDN and FVKESK. V dropped 0 bases and J dropped 7; count of bases not matched to a gene: 9. The CDR3 runs 17 residues. In nucleotides, the CDR3 is TGTGCCAGCAGCCAAGATCTCGGGACTAGCGCAACGAATGAGCAGTTCTTC. Translation gives CASSQDLGTSATNEQFF.

This chain connects TRBV5-1 to TRBJ2-1; 12 nucleotides align to TRBD2. Germline V gives CDR1 SGHRS, CDR2 YFSETQ. This CDR3 has 20 amino acids. J lost 7 bases, V lost 0 bases, and 17 bases had no gene match. CDR3 nucleotide sequence: TGCGCCAGCAGCTTGGCCAGGGGAAGCCTGACTAGCGGGAGTCGTAATGAGCAGTTCTTC. Protein product: CASSLARGSLTSGSRNEQFF. Supplemented by reference TRBV5-1 and TRBJ2-1, the full variable domain reads KAGVTQTPRYLIKTRGQQVTLSCSPISGHRSVSWYQQTPGQGLQFLFEYFSETQRNKGNFPGRFSGRQFSNSRSEMNVSTLELGDSALYLCASSLARGSLTSGSRNEQFFGPGTRLTVL.

This clonotype was picked up many times. J is TRBJ2-7 and V is TRBV7-6, with D possibly being TRBD1 or TRBD2 (6 bases each). Trimming took 4 bases from V and 4 from J, leaving 23 bases between them. CDR3 size: 17 residues. Germline V lookup: CDR1 SGHVS, CDR2 FNYEAQ. The CDR3 is CASSSLKGGPRAYEQYF. CDR3 nucleotide sequence: TGTGCCAGCAGCTCACTCAAGGGGGGCCCGCGGGCGTACGAGCAGTACTTC. Drawing the rest from reference TRBV7-6 and TRBJ2-7, the complete variable domain is GAGVSQSPRYKVTKRGQDVALRCDPISGHVSLYWYRQALGQGPEFLTYFNYEAQQDKSGLPNDRFSAERPEGSISTLTIQRTEQRDSAMYRCASSSLKGGPRAYEQYFGPGTRLTVT.

Only a few counts were recorded for this clonotype. V usage is TRBV7-9 and J usage is TRBJ1-1; unclear D gene. V was clipped by 5 bases and J by 1 base, with 14 bases between them. This CDR3 is 15 amino acids long. Germline values: CDR1 SEHNR, CDR2 FQNEAQ (reference sequence). CDR3 sequence reads: CASSDNRAGNTEAFF. The CDR3, as DNA: TGTGCCAGCAGCGATAATCGGGCTGGGAACACTGAAGCTTTCTTT.

This clonotype was picked up many times. This sequence may be a read error, since a much larger clone differs from it by one base. The genes are TRBV5-1 and TRBJ2-1, with 10 bases matching TRBD2. Germline values: CDR1 SGHRS, CDR2 YFSETQ. V gave up 0 bases and J gave up 3 bases; unmatched junction bases: 3. The CDR3 runs to 16 residues. This CDR3 is CASSLAGTSVYNEQFF. The CDR3 DNA is TGCGCCAGCAGCTTGGCCGGGACTAGCGTCTACAATGAGCAGTTCTTC. The full variable domain, with the rest looked up from reference TRBV5-1 and TRBJ2-1, is KAGVTQTPRYLIKTRGQQVTLSCSPISGHRSVSWYQQTPGQGLQFLFEYFSETQRNKGNFPGRFSGRQFSNSRSEMNVSTLELGDSALYLCASSLAGTSVYNEQFFGPGTRLTVL.

In its sample, this clonotype was seen many times. This chain uses TRBV12-3 or TRBV12-4 with TRBJ2-1; 9 bases are a match to TRBD2. The CDR3 totals 15 residues. Trimming removed 2 bases from V and 9 bases from J; junction bases left unmatched: 8. This CDR3 reads CASSLLGGRDGEQFF. The CDR3 bases are TGTGCCAGCAGTTTATTAGGCGGGAGGGACGGTGAGCAGTTCTTC.

This clonotype was observed a handful of times. Mismatch with germline at one junction end may stem from a read error. This chain uses TRBV29-1 with TRBJ2-5, with 10 nucleotides matching TRBD2. Germline-derived CDR1 and CDR2 are SQVTM and ANQGSEA. CDR3 length equals 14 residues. In DNA form, the CDR3 reads TGCAGCGTTGTCCTAGCGGGAGACCAGGAGACCCAGTACTTC. Translated: CSVVLAGDQETQYF.

The chain recombines TRBV12-3 or TRBV12-4 with TRBJ1-1; a weak D match, TRBD1 (5 bases). The CDR3 sequence is 14 residues long. V shed 6 bases and J shed 2 bases, with 13 bases lying between them. The CDR3 nucleotides are TGTGCCAGCAGAAGCAGGGTCCTAAACACTGAAGCTTTCTTT. Residues: CASRSRVLNTEAFF.

This clonotype was seen many times. This chain joins TRBV4-1 and TRBJ2-2; 8 nucleotides agree with TRBD2. CDR1 is MGHRA and CDR2 is YSYEKL in the germline V gene. The CDR3 is 15 amino acids. Trimming removed 7 bases from V and 4 bases from J; junction bases left unmatched: 8. DNA of the CDR3: TGCGCCAGCAAGCCAGAGCTAGCGGGCACCGGGGAGCTGTTTTTT. Translated: CASKPELAGTGELFF.

This clonotype was counted between two and nine times. The V gene is TRBV3-1, the J gene TRBJ2-5; a weak D match, TRBD2 (6 bases). This CDR3 has 16 amino acids. Trimming cost V 4 bases and J 2 bases, with 17 bases left between them. CDR1 and CDR2 from the germline V gene are LGHDT and YNNKEL (reference sequence). Written as DNA, the CDR3 is TGTGCCAGCAGCCTGGGACTTTGGGACTTTCAAGAGACCCAGTACTTC. Residues: CASSLGLWDFQETQYF.

This clonotype has just a few counts. The J gene is TRBJ2-2, the V gene TRBV20-1; weak D call: TRBD1 (5 bases). Germline CDR1 reads DFQATT; CDR2 reads SNEGSKA (reference sequence). CDR3 length equals 14 residues. Trimming removed 3 bases from V and 8 bases from J, with 16 bases in between. Here the CDR3 DNA reads TGCAGTGCTAGCAGGGCTATCACCACTGGGGAGCTGTTTTTT. Translated: CSASRAITTGELFF.

This clonotype appeared a few times. This CDR3 is CASSVLGPYGYTF. The CDR3 nucleotides are TGTGCCAGCAGTGTGTTGGGGCCCTATGGCTACACCTTC. This chain joins TRBV2 and TRBJ1-2; D may be TRBD1 (5 bases). The V and J ends lost 4 bases and 4 bases respectively, with 10 bases between them. The CDR3 has 13 amino acids. Germline V gene sequence: CDR1 SNHLY, CDR2 FYNNEI.

The rearrangement joins TRBV3-1 to TRBJ1-1; D is unresolved. Germline V lookup: CDR1 LGHDT, CDR2 YNNKEL (reference sequence). This CDR3 region has 13 residues. Trimming took 1 base from V and 6 from J, leaving 9 bases between them. The CDR3 DNA sequence: TGTGCCAGCAGCCAAGGACACACAGCTGAAGCTTTCTTT. This sequence encodes CASSQGHTAEAFF.

The gene calls are TRBV6-1 and TRBJ2-5; 7 bases line up with TRBD1. The V segment lost 4 bases and the J segment 5 bases; nucleotides outside the gene matches: 10. The length of the CDR3 is 15 residues. Germline CDR1 MNHNS, CDR2 SASEGT. CDR3 region: CASSARRGIVETQYF. CDR3 sequence (DNA): TGTGCCAGCAGTGCCCGCAGGGGGATAGTTGAGACCCAGTACTTC.

A few counts support this clonotype. The genes are TRBV20-1 and TRBJ1-1; possible D gene TRBD1, 5 bases. V shed 1 base and J shed 3 bases, with 15 bases lying between them. Germline assignment: CDR1 DFQATT and CDR2 SNEGSKA (reference sequence). This CDR3 comprises 15 residues. The CDR3 protein is CSARGGFGGDTEAFF. The CDR3 DNA sequence: TGCAGTGCTAGAGGGGGCTTTGGGGGGGACACTGAAGCTTTCTTT.

This clonotype showed up just a few times. The chain is built from TRBV5-1 and TRBJ2-7; D unclear. V lost 2 bases and J 5 bases, leaving 11 bases between the germline ends. Germline V gene sequence: CDR1 SGHRS, CDR2 YFSETQ. This CDR3 has 13 amino acids. Written as DNA, the CDR3 is TGCGCCAGCAGCTTCGATGGATTCAACGAGCAGTACTTC. Translating gives CASSFDGFNEQYF.

The chain is built from TRBV18 and TRBJ2-1; no clear D. The CDR3 has 14 amino acids. The V gene's germline CDR1 is KGHSH and CDR2 LQKENI. Between the trimmed V and J ends, which lost 0 bases and 9 bases, there was a span of 12 bases. CDR3: CASSPPTRSGEQFF. In DNA form, the CDR3 reads TGTGCCAGCTCACCACCGACGAGGTCAGGTGAGCAGTTCTTC.

This clonotype has more than one count but fewer than ten. The chain uses TRBV30 and TRBJ2-7, with D uncertain. CDR1 and CDR2 from the germline V gene are GTSNPN and SVGIG (reference sequence). V was shortened by 0 bases and J by 3 bases, with 12 bases between the two germline ends. The CDR3 covers 14 residues. CDR3 coding DNA: TGTGCCTGGAGTGTAGGTGTTAGTGGCTACGAGCAGTACGTC. It is translated as CAWSVGVSGYEQYV.

This clonotype was detected ten times or more. The chain links TRBV5-6 to TRBJ2-3; D gene uncertain. This CDR3 is built from 15 residues. Germline V gives CDR1 SGHDT, CDR2 YYEEEE. The germline V and J ends were trimmed by 0 bases and 5 bases, with 13 bases remaining between them. The CDR3, as DNA: TGTGCCAGCAGCTTGGGAACGTCGGGCGGAGATACGCAGTATTTT. This gives the protein CASSLGTSGGDTQYF.